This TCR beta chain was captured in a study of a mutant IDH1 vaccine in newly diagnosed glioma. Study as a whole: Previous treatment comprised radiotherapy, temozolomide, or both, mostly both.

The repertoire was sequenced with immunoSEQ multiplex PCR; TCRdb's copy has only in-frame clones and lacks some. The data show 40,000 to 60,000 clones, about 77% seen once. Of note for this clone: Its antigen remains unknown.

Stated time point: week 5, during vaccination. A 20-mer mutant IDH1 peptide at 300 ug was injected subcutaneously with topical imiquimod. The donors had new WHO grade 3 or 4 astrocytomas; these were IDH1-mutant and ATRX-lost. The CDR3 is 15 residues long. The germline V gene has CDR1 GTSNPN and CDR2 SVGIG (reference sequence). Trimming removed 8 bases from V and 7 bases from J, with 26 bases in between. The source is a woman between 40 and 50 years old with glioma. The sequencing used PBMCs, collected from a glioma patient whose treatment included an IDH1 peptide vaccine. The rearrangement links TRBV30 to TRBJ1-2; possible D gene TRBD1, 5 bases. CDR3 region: CATPYPGPSNSGYTF. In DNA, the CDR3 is TGTGCCACACCTTATCCGGGACCTTCGAATTCTGGCTACACCTTC.